This T cell receptor beta chain was recorded in a study of glioma-infiltrating T cells. Study outcomes and limitations: Non-neoplastic patients had below-expected tissue-blood divergence, while all gliomas exceeded expectation.

This clonotype was found a few times. Its target is unknown. The CDR3 length is 15 residues. V lost 0 bases, J lost 5 bases, and 12 bases lay in between. CDR1 is MGHRA and CDR2 is YSYEKL in the germline V gene. Using RNA template, CDR3s of TCR alpha and beta were amplified with iRepertoire arm-PCR. MiXCR, applied by TCRdb to the multiplex PCR reads, yields one record per CDR3 protein. The top ten hold roughly 7% of the sample, which has approximately 90,000 distinct CDR3 sequences, around a quarter seen once. Specimen: glioma tissue, nonneoplastic brain tissue, or PBMCs (not recorded which). The chain joins TRBV4-1 to TRBJ2-3, with D possibly called TRBD1 or TRBD2 (5 bases each). The sequence was obtained from a human donor with low-grade glioma or glioblastoma, undergoing nonglioma brain surgery, or in good health (not recorded which). CDR3 region: CASSQEGTRGDTQYF. The CDR3 nucleotides read TGCGCCAGCAGCCAAGAGGGGACCCGGGGAGATACGCAGTATTTT.